The TCR beta chain under discussion was sequenced for a study of T cell clones after liver transplantation. Measured with immunoSEQ multiplex PCR; TCRdb has only the in-frame clones, and not every one. The table lists more than 95,000 clones, 82% of them singletons. V was clipped by 3 bases and J by 8 bases, with 10 bases between them. Germline lookup yields CDR1 SGHTA and CDR2 FQGNSA. The CDR3 runs to 13 residues. The sequence was obtained from a human donor who received a liver transplant. The genes are TRBV7-2 and TRBJ1-4; D is uncertain. The material sequenced was CD4+ T cells from blood, taken before liver transplant. CDR3 loop: CASSFGSTEKLFF. CDR3 bases: TGTGCCAGCAGCTTCGGCAGCACCGAAAAACTGTTTTTT.